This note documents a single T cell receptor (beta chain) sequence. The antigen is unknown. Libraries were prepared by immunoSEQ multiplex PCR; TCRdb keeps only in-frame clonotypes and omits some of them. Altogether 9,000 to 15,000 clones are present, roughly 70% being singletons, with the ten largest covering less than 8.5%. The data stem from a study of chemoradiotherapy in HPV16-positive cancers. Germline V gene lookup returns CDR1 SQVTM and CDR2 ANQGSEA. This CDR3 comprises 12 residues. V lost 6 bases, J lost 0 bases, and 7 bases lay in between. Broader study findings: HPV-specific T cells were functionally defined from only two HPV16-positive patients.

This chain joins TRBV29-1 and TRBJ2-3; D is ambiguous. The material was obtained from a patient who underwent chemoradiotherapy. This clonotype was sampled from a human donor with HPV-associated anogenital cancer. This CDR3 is CSVLLSTDTQYF. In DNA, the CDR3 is TGCAGCGTCCTGCTGAGCACAGATACGCAGTATTTT.